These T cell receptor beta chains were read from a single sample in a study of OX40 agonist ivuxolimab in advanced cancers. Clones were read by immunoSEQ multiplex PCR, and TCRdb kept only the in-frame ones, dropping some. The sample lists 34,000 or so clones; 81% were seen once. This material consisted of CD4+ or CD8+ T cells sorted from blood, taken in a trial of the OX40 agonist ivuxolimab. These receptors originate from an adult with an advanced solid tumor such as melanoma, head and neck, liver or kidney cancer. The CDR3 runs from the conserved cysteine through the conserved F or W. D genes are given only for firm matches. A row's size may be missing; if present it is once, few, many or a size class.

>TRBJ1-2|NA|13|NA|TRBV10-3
TGTGCCATCAGTGAGGACAGGAGTTGGGGCTACACCTTC
CAISEDRSWGYTF
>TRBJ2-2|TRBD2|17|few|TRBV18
TGTGCCAGCTCACCACCGACTAGCGGGGGTAACACCGGGGAGCTGTTTTTT
CASSPPTSGGNTGELFF
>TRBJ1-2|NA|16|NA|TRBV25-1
TGTGCCAGCAGTGAAGCCTGGGGCAGGTTTCGCTATGGCTACACCTTC
CASSEAWGRFRYGYTF
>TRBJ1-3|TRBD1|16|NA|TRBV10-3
TGTGCCATCAGTTCCTCCAGGGGGACAGAGGGGAACACCATATATTTT
CAISSSRGTEGNTIYF
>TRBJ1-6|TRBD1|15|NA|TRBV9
TGTGCCAGCAGCGCGACAGGGATGGTTAATTCACCCCTCCACTTT
CASSATGMVNSPLHF
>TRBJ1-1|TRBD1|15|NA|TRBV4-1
TGCGCCAGCTCTCCCCGCCAGGACAGGGAAAGTAGAGCTTTCTTT
CASSPRQDRESRAFF
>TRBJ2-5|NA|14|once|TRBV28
TGTGCCAGCAGTTTAAGGTGGGGCCAAGAGACCCAGTACTTC
CASSLRWGQETQYF
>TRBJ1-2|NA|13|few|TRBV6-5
TGTGCCAGCGCGCGGACACAAATCGAAGGCTACACCTTC
CASARTQIEGYTF
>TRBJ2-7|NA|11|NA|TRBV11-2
TGTGCCAGCAGCCGGGGGGCCGAGCAGTACTTC
CASSRGAEQYF
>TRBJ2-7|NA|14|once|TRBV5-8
TGTGCCAGCAGCTCGGGACGGCTCGAGTATCAGCAGTACTTC
CASSSGRLEYQQYF
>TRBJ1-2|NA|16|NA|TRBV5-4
TGTGCCAGCAGCTTGGCCGGGATAGGGAGTATCTATGGCTACACCTTC
CASSLAGIGSIYGYTF
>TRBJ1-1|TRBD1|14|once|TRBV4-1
TGCGCCAGCAGCCAACCCAGGGGGGGGACTGAAGCTTTCTTT
CASSQPRGGTEAFF
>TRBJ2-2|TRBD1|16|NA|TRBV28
TGTGCCAGCAGCCGACGACAGGGAATTGTCACCGGGGAGCTGTTTTTT
CASSRRQGIVTGELFF
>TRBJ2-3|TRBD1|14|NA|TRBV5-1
TGCGCCAGCAGCCCAGGGGGCGTCACAGATACGCAGTATTTT
CASSPGGVTDTQYF
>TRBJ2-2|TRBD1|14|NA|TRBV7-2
TGTGCCAGCAGCTCCGGACAGGGTGGCGGGGAGCTGTTTTTT
CASSSGQGGGELFF
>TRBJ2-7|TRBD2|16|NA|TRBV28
TGTGCCAGCAGTTCCGGCCAGGCGGGGGGCACCTACGAGCAGTACTTC
CASSSGQAGGTYEQYF
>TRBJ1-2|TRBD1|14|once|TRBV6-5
TGTGCCAGCAGTCTGACAGGGGTGAACTATGGCTACACCTTC
CASSLTGVNYGYTF
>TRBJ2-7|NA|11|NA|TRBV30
TGTGCCTGGGGCAGGGAAGGCGAGCAGTACTTC
CAWGREGEQYF
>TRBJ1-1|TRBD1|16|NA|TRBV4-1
TGCGCCAGCAGCCGGACAGGAGCATTGGGGAACACTGAAGCTTTCTTT
CASSRTGALGNTEAFF
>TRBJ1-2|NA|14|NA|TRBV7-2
TGTGCCAGCAGCTTTCAAGCGACCCTCTATGGCTACACCTTC
CASSFQATLYGYTF
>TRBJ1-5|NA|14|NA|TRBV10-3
TGTGCCATCAGTGGAGGGCAGTATCAACAGCCCCAGCATTTT
CAISGGQYQQPQHF
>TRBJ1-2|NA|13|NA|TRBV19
TGTGCCAGTAGTATGGGTTCGAACTATGGCTACACCTTC
CASSMGSNYGYTF
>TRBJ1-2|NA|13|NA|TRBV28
TGTGCCAGCAGTTTCTCGGCAAACTATGGCTACACCTTC
CASSFSANYGYTF
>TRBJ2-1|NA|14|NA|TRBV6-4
TGTGCCAGCAGTCCGGCGGGTCGGCACAATGAGCAGTTCTTC
CASSPAGRHNEQFF
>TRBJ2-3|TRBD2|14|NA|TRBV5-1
TGCGCCAGCAGCGATAGCGGGCCCCCAGATACGCAGTATTTT
CASSDSGPPDTQYF
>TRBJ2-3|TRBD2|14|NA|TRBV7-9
TGTGCCAGCAGCTTCGGGGGGGCCTCAGATACGCAGTATTTT
CASSFGGASDTQYF